This TCR beta chain was obtained from a study of T-cell reconstitution after alpha-beta-depleted transplantation in children. This clonotype was observed many times. Trimming removed 4 bases at V and 6 bases at J, with 8 bases between. Germline V gene sequence: CDR1 SEHNR, CDR2 FQNEAQ (reference sequence). The CDR3 covers 12 residues. TCRbeta library construction was performed incorporating unique molecular identifiers. TCRdb redid the calling of the PCR reads with MiXCR, one entry per CDR3 protein. The sample has 150,000 to 250,000 distinct CDR3 sequences, 14% to 15% seen once; the top ten hold about 12%.

The clonotype comes from a human donor who donated a stem cell graft to a child with acute lymphoblastic leukemia. This chain connects TRBV7-9 to TRBJ2-3; D ambiguous. This material consisted of PBMCs from the stem cell graft donor, taken from the stem cell graft. CDR3 loop: CASSYSMDTQYF. The CDR3 DNA reads as TGTGCCAGCAGCTACTCTATGGATACGCAGTATTTT.